Listed here are 30 T cell receptor beta chains from one sample, sequenced in a study of response to subunit inactivated influenza vaccine. MiXCR, run by TCRdb on the RT-PCR reads, gives a single entry per CDR3 protein. The data contain approximately 520,000 distinct CDR3 sequences, 16% of them singletons. Source: CD4+ T cells sorted from PBMCs, taken around 2 years after vaccination. The source is a man aged 50-75 years who received an inactivated influenza vaccine.

This clonotype was observed a few times. The chain recombines TRBV5-6 with TRBJ2-7, with D unresolved. The germline CDR1 and CDR2 sequences are SGHDT and YYEEEE. The CDR3 is 12 amino acids. Trimming took 4 bases from V and 7 from J, leaving 12 bases between them. CDR3 in amino acids: CASSLGSQEQYF. CDR3 coding DNA: TGTGCCAGCAGCCTCGGGTCTCAGGAGCAGTACTTC.

The genes are TRBV18 and TRBJ2-6; no reliable D call. V gave up 3 bases and J gave up 4 bases, with 19 bases separating them. The CDR3 contains 18 residues. From germline, CDR1 is KGHSH and CDR2 LQKENI. The CDR3 is CASSPTGSRADGANVLTF. Written as DNA, the CDR3 is TGTGCCAGCTCACCCACCGGATCACGTGCAGACGGGGCCAACGTCCTGACTTTC.

The DNA of the CDR3 is TGTGCCACCAGCAGAGGTTTAGGTCGTGAGCAGTTCTTC. It translates to CATSRGLGREQFF. The chain couples TRBV15 to TRBJ2-1; D is uncertain. The germline gives CDR1 LNHNV, CDR2 YYDKDF (reference sequence). The CDR3 extends over 13 amino acids. V gave up 1 base and J gave up 9 bases, with 10 bases separating them.

The CDR3 spells CASSYLGTSGLRTDTQYF. In nucleotides, the CDR3 is TGTGCCAGCAGCTACCTCGGGACTAGCGGACTGAGGACAGATACGCAGTATTTT. The chain links TRBV5-5 to TRBJ2-3; 11 nucleotides align to TRBD2. Germline values: CDR1 SGHKS, CDR2 YYEKEE (reference sequence). The ends lost 3 bases at V and 3 bases at J; junction bases unmatched: 12. The CDR3 runs 18 residues. Supplemented by reference TRBV5-5 and TRBJ2-3, the full variable domain reads DAGVTQSPTHLIKTRGQQVTLRCSPISGHKSVSWYQQVLGQGPQFIFQYYEKEERGRGNFPDRFSARQFPNYSSELNVNALLLGDSALYLCASSYLGTSGLRTDTQYFGPGTRLTVL.

This clonotype was seen many times. The chain carries TRBV12-3 or TRBV12-4 and TRBJ1-2; no clear D. The CDR3 runs to 12 residues. V lost 5 bases to trimming and J lost 8 bases, with 12 bases between them. CDR3 region: CASSNSISGYTF. The CDR3 DNA is TGTGCCAGCAGTAACAGCATTTCGGGCTACACCTTC.

The chain carries TRBV10-3 and TRBJ2-1, with D unclear. The CDR3 extends over 12 amino acids. V lost 5 bases and J lost 5, with 7 bases in between. Per the germline V gene, CDR1 is ENHRY and CDR2 is SYGVKD. This CDR3 reads CAISKENNEQFF. CDR3 sequence (DNA): TGTGCCATCAGTAAGGAAAACAATGAGCAGTTCTTC.

The rearrangement uses TRBV10-3 and TRBJ1-2; tentative D call: TRBD1 (5 bases). Germline CDR1 ENHRY, CDR2 SYGVKD. The length of the CDR3 is 19 residues. Trimming removed 2 bases at V and 0 bases at J, with 22 bases between. DNA of the CDR3: TGTGCCATCAGTGAGGACAAGGGGACGACTACCACTTCTAACTATGGCTACACCTTC. Translation: CAISEDKGTTTTSNYGYTF.

The rearrangement uses TRBV12-3 or TRBV12-4 and TRBJ1-5; D perhaps matches TRBD1 (5 bases). The CDR3 consists of 14 residues. Trimming left V 2 bases short and J 6 bases short, with 11 bases between. The DNA of the CDR3 is TGTGCCAGCAGTTTATCAGGGAACGGTCAGCCCCAGCATTTT. Its translation is CASSLSGNGQPQHF.

This chain links TRBV6-2 or TRBV6-3 with TRBJ2-7; D might be TRBD2 (5 bases). CDR1 is MNHEY and CDR2 is SVGEGT in the germline V gene. The length of the CDR3 is 13 residues. Trimming took 4 bases from V and 0 from J, leaving 7 bases between them. CDR3 region: CASSSADSYEQYF. The CDR3 bases are TGTGCCAGCAGTTCAGCGGACTCCTACGAGCAGTACTTC.

This clonotype has at least ten counts. CDR3 bases: TGTGCCAGCAGTTACCCCGGTTTTGGAGGGACCCCAGATACGCAGTATTTT. As protein: CASSYPGFGGTPDTQYF. The rearrangement joins TRBV6-5 to TRBJ2-3; tentatively, D is TRBD2 (6 bases). This CDR3 region has 17 residues. V dropped 2 bases and J dropped 4 bases, with 19 bases sitting between them. Germline V lookup: CDR1 MNHEY, CDR2 SVGAGI.

V and J are TRBV20-1 and TRBJ2-3, with TRBD2 matching over 8 bases. Trimming removed 3 bases from V and 5 bases from J; junction bases left unmatched: 4. The length of the CDR3 is 13 residues. Germline lookup yields CDR1 DFQATT and CDR2 SNEGSKA (reference sequence). This CDR3 is CSASGGALDTQYF. CDR3 in DNA: TGCAGTGCTAGCGGGGGGGCCTTAGATACGCAGTATTTT.

The gene calls are TRBV20-1 and TRBJ2-5, with D perhaps given as TRBD1 or TRBD2 (5 bases each). The CDR3 loop spans 12 amino acids. V was trimmed by 8 bases and J by 2 bases, leaving 12 bases between them. Germline values: CDR1 DFQATT, CDR2 SNEGSKA (reference sequence). The CDR3 region has the DNA TGCAGTCCTCGGGACCATCAAGAGACCCAGTACTTC. Amino acid sequence: CSPRDHQETQYF.

The chain employs TRBV7-8 and TRBJ2-5; 9 nucleotides line up with TRBD1. With 3 bases clipped from V and 0 bases from J, the junction kept 5 bases outside the gene matches. CDR3 length: 16 residues. Germline CDR1 reads SGHVS; CDR2 reads FQNEAQ. The CDR3 region is CASSLPYRGHQETQYF. The CDR3 DNA is TGTGCCAGCAGCTTGCCATACAGGGGGCACCAAGAGACCCAGTACTTC.

The sample holds a few counts of this clonotype. The chain recombines TRBV5-5 with TRBJ1-1; weak D call: TRBD1 (6 bases). Deletions cut 1 base from V and 5 bases from J, with 15 bases between. Looked up from germline, CDR1 is SGHKS and CDR2 is YYEKEE (reference sequence). The CDR3 sequence is 15 residues long. CDR3 DNA sequence: TGTGCCAGCAGCTTGTTAGGGACAACGGGTACTGAAGCTTTCTTT. Its translation: CASSLLGTTGTEAFF.

This clonotype was seen repeatedly, ten times or more. This chain joins TRBV28 and TRBJ1-2; the D is unclear. CDR1 and CDR2 (germline): MDHEN, SYDVKM. The CDR3 is 12 residues long. Trimming took 3 bases from V and 5 from J, leaving 7 bases between them. The CDR3, as DNA: TGTGCCAGCAGTTTCCCACAATATGGCTACACCTTC. Its translation: CASSFPQYGYTF.

This clonotype was seen more than once but under ten times. J is TRBJ1-4 and V is TRBV5-1; possibly TRBD1 for D (5 bases). The ends were cut back, 5 bases at V and 0 bases at J, with 20 bases in the middle. The CDR3 runs 18 residues. Looked up from germline, CDR1 is SGHRS and CDR2 is YFSETQ. The CDR3 sequence is CASRLVLQGGSTNEKLFF. The CDR3 DNA sequence: TGCGCCAGCAGACTAGTCCTCCAGGGTGGGTCAACTAATGAAAAACTGTTTTTT.

The chain links TRBV3-1 to TRBJ2-1; TRBD2 aligns across 10 bases. There are 16 residues in the CDR3. Germline CDR1 LGHDT, CDR2 YNNKEL (reference sequence). Losses at the gene ends were 3 bases for V and 8 bases for J; bases not matched to a gene: 10. CDR3 nucleotide sequence: TGTGCCAGCAGCCACCAACGGGCTAGCGGGAGTTATGAGCAGTTCTTC. Its protein is CASSHQRASGSYEQFF.

This clonotype was observed a handful of times. The chain joins TRBV18 to TRBJ2-1, with TRBD2 matching over 14 bases. Losses at the gene ends were 3 bases for V and 4 bases for J; bases not matched to a gene: 11. From germline, CDR1 is KGHSH and CDR2 LQKENI. This CDR3 contains 19 residues. CDR3 loop: CASSPDGTSGRGWYNEQFF. The CDR3 nucleotides are TGTGCCAGCTCACCCGACGGGACTAGCGGGAGAGGATGGTACAATGAGCAGTTCTTC. The full variable domain, with the rest looked up from reference TRBV18 and TRBJ2-1, is NAGVMQNPRHLVRRRGQEARLRCSPMKGHSHVYWYRQLPEEGLKFMVYLQKENIIDESGMPKERFSAEFPKEGPSILRIQQVVRGDSAAYFCASSPDGTSGRGWYNEQFFGPGTRLTVL.

This clonotype was found a few times. The chain links TRBV19 to TRBJ2-3; D possibly corresponds to TRBD2 (6 bases). The ends were cut back, 6 bases at V and 1 base at J, with 14 bases in the middle. The CDR3 is made up of 15 amino acids. The germline V gene encodes CDR1 LNHDA and CDR2 SQIVND (reference sequence). The DNA for the CDR3 is TGTGCCAGTAGAAATAGCGGAGTACGCACAGATACGCAGTATTTT. Protein product: CASRNSGVRTDTQYF. The whole variable domain, remainder taken from reference TRBV19 and TRBJ2-3, is DGGITQSPKYLFRKEGQNVTLSCEQNLNHDAMYWYRQDPGQGLRLIYYSQIVNDFQKGDIAEGYSVSREKKESFPLTVTSAQKNPTAFYLCASRNSGVRTDTQYFGPGTRLTVL.

This clonotype has only a few counts. The V call is TRBV28, the J call TRBJ2-7, with 7 nucleotides matching TRBD1. There are 12 residues in the CDR3. The germline gives CDR1 MDHEN, CDR2 SYDVKM. Losses at the gene ends were 5 bases for V and 7 bases for J; bases not matched to a gene: 5. This CDR3 reads CASSKTGIEQYF. CDR3 nucleotide sequence: TGTGCCAGCAGTAAGACAGGGATTGAGCAGTACTTC.

The sample holds a few counts of this clonotype. The J gene is TRBJ2-3, the V gene TRBV27; 7 bases match TRBD1. This CDR3 contains 14 residues. V dropped 5 bases and J dropped 4; count of bases not matched to a gene: 6. The germline gives CDR1 MNHEY, CDR2 SMNVEV (reference sequence). The CDR3 DNA reads TGTGCCAGCAGTCCTGACAGGGTGGCAGATACGCAGTATTTT. It yields the protein CASSPDRVADTQYF.

V is TRBV27 and J is TRBJ1-2; weak D call: TRBD1 (6 bases). Germline CDR1 is MNHEY and CDR2 is SMNVEV (reference sequence). The CDR3 runs 15 residues. V gave up 7 bases and J gave up 2 bases, with 17 bases separating them. The CDR3 region is CASKGSAGQNYGYTF. The CDR3 nucleotides are TGTGCCAGCAAGGGGTCGGCAGGACAGAACTATGGCTACACCTTC.

The V and J genes are TRBV5-6 and TRBJ2-3; 8 bases fit TRBD2. The CDR3 is 16 residues long. Germline-derived CDR1 and CDR2 are SGHDT and YYEEEE. After removal of 4 bases from V and 6 bases from J, the junction contained 13 bases not matched to a gene. CDR3 sequence reads: CASSRKPGTRGDTQYF. The DNA of the CDR3 is TGTGCCAGCAGCCGAAAGCCCGGGACTAGAGGCGATACGCAGTATTTT.

V is TRBV15 and J is TRBJ2-5; D is tentatively TRBD1 or TRBD2 (5 bases each). From germline, CDR1 is LNHNV and CDR2 YYDKDF (reference sequence). Trimming took 3 bases from V and 4 from J, leaving 18 bases between them. CDR3 length: 16 amino acids. CDR3 nucleotide sequence: TGTGCCACCAGCAGGAGAGGGACGGACCGAGGAGAGACCCAGTACTTC. It yields the protein CATSRRGTDRGETQYF.

V is TRBV4-3 and J is TRBJ2-7; D is possibly TRBD1 or TRBD2 (5 bases each). Trimming shortened V by 1 base and J by 1 base, and 11 bases separated the two germline ends. CDR1 and CDR2 from the germline V gene are LGHNA and YSLEER. This CDR3 has 15 amino acids. The CDR3 DNA follows: TGCGCCAGCAGCCAAGTGTGGGACGGTTCCTACGAGCAGTACTTC. Protein product: CASSQVWDGSYEQYF.

This clonotype was observed a handful of times. The rearrangement uses TRBV12-3 or TRBV12-4 and TRBJ2-7; D assignment may be TRBD1 or TRBD2 (5 bases each). The length of the CDR3 is 14 residues. The V end was cut by 6 bases, the J end by 2 bases, with 14 bases between. CDR3 nucleotides: TGTGCCAGCAGGAGAGGGACCGCGGCCTACGAGCAGTACTTC. Its protein is CASRRGTAAYEQYF.

This clonotype was seen a few times. The chain uses TRBV5-6 and TRBJ2-2, with a tentative D call TRBD2 (5 bases). The CDR3 runs 17 residues. Germline lookup yields CDR1 SGHDT and CDR2 YYEEEE. V lost 4 bases and J lost 5, with 21 bases in between. The CDR3 DNA reads TGTGCCAGCAGCCGAACTAGTGCATACAGTTTGACCGGGGAGCTGTTTTTT. This codes for CASSRTSAYSLTGELFF.

This clonotype was seen a handful of times. The J gene is TRBJ2-2, the V gene TRBV2, with D perhaps matching TRBD1 (6 bases). The CDR3 is 15 amino acids. CDR1 and CDR2 (germline): SNHLY, FYNNEI. Deletions cut 7 bases from V and 4 bases from J, with 16 bases between. Here the CDR3 DNA reads TGTGCCAGCAAACCGGGTGTCAGGGGCACCGGGGAGCTGTTTTTT. Translation: CASKPGVRGTGELFF.

Ten or more counts support this clonotype. The J gene is TRBJ2-1, the V gene TRBV9, with D possibly matching TRBD2 (5 bases). The CDR3 loop spans 14 amino acids. Germline assignment: CDR1 SGDLS and CDR2 YYNGEE. Trimming stripped 0 bases from V and 5 bases from J, with 9 bases between. The CDR3 sequence: CASSVEAADNEQFF. The DNA for the CDR3 is TGTGCCAGCAGCGTAGAAGCGGCGGACAATGAGCAGTTCTTC. The whole variable domain, remainder taken from reference TRBV9 and TRBJ2-1, is DSGVTQTPKHLITATGQRVTLRCSPRSGDLSVYWYQQSLDQGLQFLIQYYNGEERAKGNILERFSAQQFPDLHSELNLSSLELGDSALYFCASSVEAADNEQFFGPGTRLTVL.

The V and J genes are TRBV30 and TRBJ1-1; D not certain. Germline V gives CDR1 GTSNPN, CDR2 SVGIG (reference sequence). Trimming cost V 4 bases and J 1 base, with 7 bases left between them. This CDR3 is 12 amino acids long. In DNA form, the CDR3 reads TGTGCCTGGAACTGGGGGAACACTGAAGCTTTCTTT. Its translation is CAWNWGNTEAFF. Filled out from reference TRBV30 and TRBJ1-1, the complete variable domain reads SQTIHQWPATLVQPVGSPLSLECTVEGTSNPNLYWYRQAAGRGLQLLFYSVGIGQISSEVPQNLSASRPQDRQFILSSKKLLLSDSGFYLCAWNWGNTEAFFGQGTRLTVV.